This T cell receptor beta chain was sequenced for a study of human T cells and chemical hapten exposure. Time point here: patch test 1, 2 weeks after DPC sensitization. Treatment defined: therapeutic diphenylcyclopropenone sensitization with weekly scalp DPC. This clonotype was seen ten or more times. One entry per CDR3 protein, called by TCRdb with MiXCR from the RACE reads. The sample holds tens of thousands of distinct CDR3 sequences, around 7.8% seen once. The clonotype was recovered from a young woman with alopecia areata. Some clones in this sample may be carry-over from other donors' samples. The sequenced sample was whole blood, obtained in connection with sensitization to the hapten diphenylcyclopropenone (DPC).

The CDR3 DNA reads as TGTGCCAGCAGTGGAGGGGACGAGACCCAGTACTTC. Its protein product is CASSGGDETQYF. V and J are TRBV2 and TRBJ2-5; possibly TRBD1 or TRBD2 for D (5 bases each). Deletions cut 4 bases from V and 5 bases from J, with 8 bases between. This CDR3 is 12 amino acids long. The germline V gene encodes CDR1 SNHLY and CDR2 FYNNEI.